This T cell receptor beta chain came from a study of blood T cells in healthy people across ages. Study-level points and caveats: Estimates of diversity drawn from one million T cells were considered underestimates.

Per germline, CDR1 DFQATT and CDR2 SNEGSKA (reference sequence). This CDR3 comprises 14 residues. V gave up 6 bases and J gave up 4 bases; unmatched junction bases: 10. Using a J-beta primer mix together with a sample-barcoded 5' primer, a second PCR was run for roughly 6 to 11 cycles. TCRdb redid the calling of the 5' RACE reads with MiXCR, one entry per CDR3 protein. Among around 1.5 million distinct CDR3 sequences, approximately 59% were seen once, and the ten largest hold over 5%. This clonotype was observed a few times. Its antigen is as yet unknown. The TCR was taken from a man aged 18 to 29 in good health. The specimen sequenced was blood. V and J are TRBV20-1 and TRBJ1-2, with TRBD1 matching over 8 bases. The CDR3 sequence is CSARPGGAAYGYTF. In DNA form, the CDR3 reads TGCAGTGCAAGACCAGGGGGCGCTGCCTATGGCTACACCTTC.